These 19 T cell receptor beta chains came from one sample sequenced in a study of early T cells in non-severe SARS-CoV-2 infection. TCRdb itself ran the 5' RACE reads through MiXCR, one entry per CDR3 protein. Of 50,000 to 70,000 distinct CDR3 sequences in the sample, roughly an eighth were seen once. The sequenced sample consisted of whole blood. The receptors shown here come from an adult who was a healthcare worker with PCR-confirmed SARS-CoV-2 infection or an uninfected control (not recorded which).

This clonotype was detected ten times or more. This chain uses TRBV5-1 with TRBJ2-2; no firm D call. Germline V gene sequence: CDR1 SGHRS, CDR2 YFSETQ. The V end was cut by 0 bases, the J end by 2 bases, with 8 bases between. The CDR3 runs to 15 residues. CDR3: CASSLDWDNTGELFF. The CDR3 nucleotides read TGCGCCAGCAGCTTGGACTGGGATAACACCGGGGAGCTGTTTTTT.

The chain recombines TRBV20-1 with TRBJ2-1; D possibly matches TRBD1 or TRBD2 (5 bases each). Germline lookup yields CDR1 DFQATT and CDR2 SNEGSKA (reference sequence). Trimming removed 1 base at V and 0 bases at J, with 13 bases between. CDR3 length: 16 amino acids. In DNA, the CDR3 is TGCAGTGCTAGAGCAGACGGGGCCAGCTCCTACAATGAGCAGTTCTTC. It codes for CSARADGASSYNEQFF.

This rearrangement joins TRBV4-1 to TRBJ2-7, with D possibly called TRBD1 or TRBD2 (5 bases each). CDR1 and CDR2 from the germline V gene are MGHRA and YSYEKL. The length of the CDR3 is 14 residues. V shed 1 base and J shed 7 bases, with 14 bases lying between them. The CDR3: CASSQGPGTGEQYF. CDR3 nucleotide sequence: TGCGCCAGCAGCCAAGGCCCCGGGACCGGGGAGCAGTACTTC.

Concerning this clonotype itself: A much larger clone differs by one base, so this may be a read error. The chain employs TRBV29-1 and TRBJ1-1; D may be TRBD1 (6 bases). Germline lookup yields CDR1 SQVTM and CDR2 ANQGSEA. The CDR3 extends over 14 amino acids. The V end lost 6 bases, the J end lost 4 bases, and 18 bases lay between the germline ends. CDR3 residues: CSVASTGSSTEAFF. The CDR3 DNA is TGCAGCGTAGCCAGCACAGGGTCAAGCACTGAAGCTTTCTTT.

Many counts were recorded for this clonotype. J is TRBJ2-4 and V is TRBV20-1; 7 nucleotides line up with TRBD2. Trimming removed 0 bases from V and 9 bases from J; junction bases left unmatched: 2. Germline CDR1 reads DFQATT; CDR2 reads SNEGSKA (reference sequence). This CDR3 contains 12 residues. CDR3 nucleotide sequence: TGCAGTGCTAGAGATCGGGGGGTCATTCAGTACTTC. Protein: CSARDRGVIQYF.

The rearrangement uses TRBV7-7 and TRBJ2-1; D may be TRBD1 (6 bases). Trimming left V 5 bases short and J 7 bases short, with 21 bases between. The CDR3 covers 16 residues. The germline gives CDR1 SSHAT, CDR2 FNYEAQ (reference sequence). As DNA, the CDR3 is TGTGCCAGCAGCCCGTTTATGGCAGGGGTAACGAATGAGCAGTTCTTC. As protein: CASSPFMAGVTNEQFF. Combining the CDR3 with reference TRBV7-7 and TRBJ2-1 gives the whole variable domain GAGVSQSPRYKVTKRGQDVTLRCDPISSHATLYWYQQALGQGPEFLTYFNYEAQPDKSGLPSDRFSAERPEGSISTLTIQRTEQRDSAMYRCASSPFMAGVTNEQFFGPGTRLTVL.

This clonotype was counted only a few times. The chain employs TRBV15 and TRBJ1-6; the D is unclear. CDR3 length equals 14 residues. V was trimmed by 8 bases and J by 0 bases, leaving 8 bases between them. The germline V gene encodes CDR1 LNHNV and CDR2 YYDKDF (reference sequence). The CDR3 nucleotides are TGTGCCACCCGAGAAAGCTCCTATAATTCACCCCTCCACTTT. The encoded protein is CATRESSYNSPLHF. Full variable domain (outside the CDR3, taken from reference TRBV15 and TRBJ1-6): DAMVIQNPRYQVTQFGKPVTLSCSQTLNHNVMYWYQQKSSQAPKLLFHYYDKDFNNEADTPDNFQSRRPNTSFCFLDIRSPGLGDTAMYLCATRESSYNSPLHFGNGTRLTVT.

This clonotype has ten or more counts. The gene calls are TRBV11-2 and TRBJ2-7; 8 bases agree with TRBD2. The CDR3 has 15 amino acids. V trimming: 4 bases; J trimming: 4 bases; junction bases outside the gene matches: 9. Germline CDR1 reads SGHAT; CDR2 reads FQNNGV. The CDR3 here is CASSSTGGHLYEQYF. The CDR3 coding sequence is TGTGCCAGCAGCTCAACGGGGGGGCATTTGTACGAGCAGTACTTC.

The sample holds a few counts of this clonotype. This chain connects TRBV20-1 to TRBJ2-7; D perhaps matches TRBD2 (6 bases). The CDR3 is made up of 14 amino acids. V lost 5 bases to trimming and J lost 6 bases, with 20 bases between them. Germline V gene sequence: CDR1 DFQATT, CDR2 SNEGSKA (reference sequence). The CDR3 region is CSAGGGAGPFEQYF. DNA of the CDR3: TGCAGTGCTGGGGGAGGAGCGGGTCCATTCGAGCAGTACTTC.

This clonotype was seen only a few times. This sequence joins TRBV2 and TRBJ1-4; D uncertain. This CDR3 has 13 amino acids. V lost 5 bases to trimming and J lost 5 bases, with 9 bases between them. Germline CDR1 SNHLY, CDR2 FYNNEI. The CDR3 sequence is CASSYQTNEKLFF. Here the CDR3 DNA reads TGTGCCAGCAGTTACCAGACAAATGAAAAACTGTTTTTT. The complete variable domain, with remaining parts taken from reference TRBV2 and TRBJ1-4, reads EPEVTQTPSHQVTQMGQEVILRCVPISNHLYFYWYRQILGQKVEFLVSFYNNEISEKSEIFDDQFSVERPDGSNFTLKIRSTKLEDSAMYFCASSYQTNEKLFFGSGTQLSVL.

This clonotype was counted a few times. The chain links TRBV5-1 to TRBJ2-7; 7 bases align to TRBD1. This CDR3 is built from 18 residues. V was pared by 0 bases and J by 3 bases, with 15 bases of the junction left unmatched. In germline, CDR1 is SGHRS, CDR2 YFSETQ. The CDR3 spells CASSLGLGYRDSHYEQYF. CDR3 nucleotides: TGCGCCAGCAGCTTGGGACTGGGGTACCGGGACAGCCACTACGAGCAGTACTTC.

This clonotype appeared many times. The chain couples TRBV27 to TRBJ1-1; the match to TRBD1 covers 7 bases. The CDR3 has 13 amino acids. V dropped 0 bases and J dropped 8; count of bases not matched to a gene: 3. Germline lookup yields CDR1 MNHEY and CDR2 SMNVEV (reference sequence). The CDR3 spells CASSLSTGIEAFF. The CDR3 nucleotides read TGTGCCAGCAGTTTATCGACAGGGATAGAAGCTTTCTTT.

The CDR3 nucleotides read TGTGCCAGCAGCAAATCCCGGGATGAGCAGTTCTTC. Encoded protein: CASSKSRDEQFF. This chain uses TRBV21-1 with TRBJ2-1; the listed D gene, TRBD1, was not tested against the DNA. TRBV21-1 is flagged as a pseudogene. The CDR3 totals 12 residues.

This clonotype was recorded at least ten times. This chain uses TRBV9 with TRBJ2-7; D is possibly TRBD1 or TRBD2 (5 bases each). The CDR3 consists of 14 residues. The V end lost 7 bases, the J end lost 2 bases, and 16 bases lay between the germline ends. Germline assignment: CDR1 SGDLS and CDR2 YYNGEE. CDR3 sequence reads: CASSSGTLPYEQYF. In DNA, the CDR3 is TGTGCCAGCTCCTCAGGGACCCTCCCCTACGAGCAGTACTTC. The full variable domain, with the rest looked up from reference TRBV9 and TRBJ2-7, is DSGVTQTPKHLITATGQRVTLRCSPRSGDLSVYWYQQSLDQGLQFLIQYYNGEERAKGNILERFSAQQFPDLHSELNLSSLELGDSALYFCASSSGTLPYEQYFGPGTRLTVT.

This chain links TRBV5-1 with TRBJ1-1; 7 bases line up with TRBD1. V lost 4 bases to trimming and J lost 5 bases; unmatched junction nucleotides: 8. Germline CDR1 is SGHRS and CDR2 is YFSETQ. The CDR3 runs 14 residues. The CDR3 DNA sequence: TGCGCCAGCAGCCAGACAGGGTTCGGAACTGAAGCTTTCTTT. Translated, it gives CASSQTGFGTEAFF.

This clonotype was seen a handful of times. The chain couples TRBV29-1 to TRBJ2-7, with TRBD2 as a possible D gene (6 bases). Trimming took off 0 bases at V and 0 bases at J, with 9 bases between the two ends. This CDR3 has 14 amino acids. CDR1 and CDR2 from the germline V gene are SQVTM and ANQGSEA. The CDR3 region is CSVEDKDYSYEQYF. Written as DNA, the CDR3 is TGCAGCGTTGAAGATAAGGACTACTCCTACGAGCAGTACTTC.

This clonotype was found a few times. The rearrangement uses TRBV24-1 and TRBJ2-7; TRBD1 is a possible D gene (6 bases). V lost 4 bases and J 8 bases, leaving 20 bases between the germline ends. The length of the CDR3 is 15 residues. Germline CDR1 KGHDR, CDR2 SFDVKD. The CDR3 region is CATSDPRTETRKQYF. CDR3 in DNA: TGTGCCACCAGTGACCCCAGGACAGAGACGAGGAAGCAGTACTTC.

This clonotype appeared many times. This sequence joins TRBV5-1 and TRBJ2-1, with TRBD2 matching over 8 bases. This CDR3 region has 16 residues. With V trimmed by 3 bases and J by 6 bases, 11 bases remained unmatched. CDR1 is SGHRS, CDR2 YFSETQ, per germline. CDR3 bases: TGCGCCAGCAGCTCCGGGGGGGCGGACGGATCCAATGAGCAGTTCTTC. This gives the protein CASSSGGADGSNEQFF.

This clonotype has a count of ten or more. The chain couples TRBV12-3 or TRBV12-4 to TRBJ2-1; D is unclear. The CDR3 loop spans 12 amino acids. Trimming took 10 bases from V and 6 from J, leaving 13 bases between them. The DNA for the CDR3 is TGTGCCACCCCAGACAAAATCAATGAGCAGTTCTTC. It encodes CATPDKINEQFF.